This T cell receptor (beta chain) came from a study of T-cell reconstitution after alpha-beta-depleted transplantation in children. The V gene end was trimmed by 4 bases and the J gene end by 2 bases; junction bases not matched to a gene: 4. Germline lookup yields CDR1 DFQATT and CDR2 SNEGSKA (reference sequence). The CDR3 length is 13 residues. A note on this clonotype: The antigen is undetermined.

Unique molecular identifiers tagged the TCRbeta library. TCRdb fed the PCR reads into MiXCR, producing one record per CDR3 protein. Here the sample spans hundreds of thousands of distinct CDR3 sequences, roughly 15% being singletons. Study observations and caveats: There were some patients whose high TCRbeta diversity at day 60 came from surviving recipient T cells and thymic progenitors. By one year post-transplant, T-cell counts and diversity largely arose from T cells that were newly produced.

The receptor's source is a male patient younger than 18 who had a stem cell transplant for acute lymphoblastic leukemia, so the T cells may come from the graft donor. The rearrangement joins TRBV20-1 to TRBJ1-2; 7 bases fit TRBD1. Sequencing was performed on PBMCs, mostly from graft donor cells, taken 360 days after TCRalphabeta/CD19-depleted stem cell transplant. CDR3 loop: CSAKQGTNYGYTF. The CDR3 nucleotides are TGCAGTGCTAAACAGGGGACGAACTATGGCTACACCTTC.